This T cell receptor beta chain was found in a study of T cell changes during pregnancy in multiple sclerosis. Sequenced by immunoSEQ multiplex PCR; TCRdb stores in-frame clones only, minus some. The sample lists about 84,000 clones; about 94% were seen once. Germline V gene lookup returns CDR1 MNHEY and CDR2 SVGAGI. Trimming cost V 6 bases and J 9 bases; bases outside gene matches: 8. The CDR3 spans 13 residues. The sequencing used peripheral blood, collected in the second trimester of pregnancy. The rearrangement uses TRBV6-5 and TRBJ2-1; 7 nucleotides match TRBD2. The source is a female donor in good health, enrolled as a control in a pregnancy study. The CDR3 DNA reads as TGTGCCAGCAGCTTCGTGGGGGAGGGTGAGCAGTTCTTC. Translating it yields CASSFVGEGEQFF.